Presented here are 16 T cell receptor beta chains from one specimen sequenced in a study of CD8 T cells in Susac syndrome. Random hexamers were used to reverse transcribe an amount of roughly 0.5 to 1 ug RNA. TCRdb fed the immunoSEQ multiplex PCR reads into MiXCR, producing one record per CDR3 protein. Altogether around 200,000 distinct CDR3 sequences are present, more than 90% being singletons, with the ten largest covering approximately 0.1%. Specimen: CD4+ T cells from PBMCs. These receptors originate from a human donor with multiple sclerosis.

A word on this clonotype: Its ends do not fully match the called genes, so a read error is possible. V usage is TRBV20-1 and J usage is TRBJ1-1; 9 nucleotides match TRBD1. Germline loops: CDR1 DFQATT, CDR2 SNEGSKA (reference sequence). The CDR3 consists of 14 residues. DNA for the CDR3: TGCAGTGCTCGAGAACCGGGACAGGGTTTTGAAGCTTTCTTT. Its translation is CSAREPGQGFEAFF.

V is TRBV10-3 and J is TRBJ2-7; D might be TRBD1 or TRBD2, each matching 7 bases. Germline V gene sequence: CDR1 ENHRY, CDR2 SYGVKD. There are 17 residues in the CDR3. Trimming removed 4 bases from V and 6 bases from J, with 25 bases in between. The CDR3 DNA reads as TGTGCCATCAGTGCAGCCGGGACAGCTACTTCGGGAGGCGAGCAGTACTTC. Amino acid sequence: CAISAAGTATSGGEQYF.

The chain uses TRBV5-6 and TRBJ2-3, with 9 bases identical to TRBD2. J gave up 4 bases and V 0 bases, and 3 bases lay outside the gene matches. From germline, CDR1 is SGHDT and CDR2 YYEEEE. This CDR3 has 15 residues. The CDR3 spells CASSLASGAADTQYF. In DNA, the CDR3 is TGTGCCAGCAGCTTGGCTAGCGGGGCGGCAGATACGCAGTATTTT.

V gene TRBV20-1 combines with J gene TRBJ1-1, with unresolved D. Germline CDR1 reads DFQATT; CDR2 reads SNEGSKA (reference sequence). The CDR3 totals 12 residues. This chain's CDR3 is CRGDISSTEAFF. The CDR3 region has the DNA TGCAGGGGCGATATTTCGAGCACTGAAGCTTTCTTT.

This clonotype was counted only a few times. V usage is TRBV7-2 and J usage is TRBJ1-6; D is unclear. Germline V gives CDR1 SGHTA, CDR2 FQGNSA. Trimming cost V 1 base and J 4 bases, with 5 bases left between them. CDR3 size: 14 residues. This CDR3 is CASSLGDYNSPLHF. CDR3 sequence (DNA): TGTGCCAGCAGCTTAGGGGATTATAATTCACCCCTCCACTTT.

The V and J genes are TRBV19 and TRBJ1-6; D perhaps matches TRBD1 (5 bases). The germline V and J ends were trimmed by 3 bases and 10 bases, with 10 bases remaining between them. The length of the CDR3 is 13 residues. CDR1 LNHDA and CDR2 SQIVND come from the germline V gene (reference sequence). CDR3 nucleotides: TGTGCCAGTAGTATTATAAAGGGGTCACCCCTCCACTTT. As protein: CASSIIKGSPLHF. The whole variable domain, remainder taken from reference TRBV19 and TRBJ1-6, is DGGITQSPKYLFRKEGQNVTLSCEQNLNHDAMYWYRQDPGQGLRLIYYSQIVNDFQKGDIAEGYSVSREKKESFPLTVTSAQKNPTAFYLCASSIIKGSPLHFGNGTRLTVT.

The V call is TRBV21-1, the J call TRBJ1-6; TRBD1 is taken as the D call from the table, unchecked against the DNA. TRBV21-1 is classified as a pseudogene. This CDR3 is 15 amino acids long. CDR3 sequence (DNA): TGTGCCAGCAGCAACCCGGCCCCGCGCAATTCACCCCTCCACTTT. Protein: CASSNPAPRNSPLHF.

This chain uses TRBV12-5 with TRBJ2-7, with D unclear. Germline values: CDR1 LGHNT, CDR2 FRNRAP. There are 14 residues in the CDR3. Trimming stripped 4 bases from V and 1 base from J, with 11 bases between. In nucleotides, the CDR3 is TGTGCTAGTGGTTCTCGCCTTACTTCCTACGAGCAGTACTTC. Its protein product is CASGSRLTSYEQYF.

This clonotype was picked up one time. The chain employs TRBV29-1 and TRBJ2-1; D may match TRBD1 or TRBD2 (5 bases each). V dropped 3 bases and J dropped 6 bases, with 6 bases sitting between them. Germline V gene data show CDR1 as SQVTM and CDR2 as ANQGSEA. The CDR3 has 11 amino acids. CDR3 loop: CSVDGTNEQFF. The CDR3 DNA reads TGCAGCGTTGACGGGACCAATGAGCAGTTCTTC.

The V and J genes are TRBV7-2 and TRBJ1-6, with TRBD1 matching 7 bases. This CDR3 is built from 16 residues. The ends lost 4 bases at V and 3 bases at J; junction bases unmatched: 6. The germline V gene encodes CDR1 SGHTA and CDR2 FQGNSA. Here the CDR3 reads CASSSTGAVYNSPLHF. CDR3 coding DNA: TGTGCCAGCAGCTCCACAGGGGCAGTCTATAATTCACCCCTCCACTTT. Full variable domain (missing parts from reference TRBV7-2 and TRBJ1-6): GAGVSQSPSNKVTEKGKDVELRCDPISGHTALYWYRQSLGQGLEFLIYFQGNSAPDKSGLPSDRFSAERTGGSVSTLTIQRTQQEDSAVYLCASSSTGAVYNSPLHFGNGTRLTVT.

The V call is TRBV12-3 or TRBV12-4, the J call TRBJ2-7; D unresolved. The CDR3 consists of 13 residues. The germline V and J ends were trimmed by 3 bases and 3 bases, with 9 bases remaining between them. The DNA for the CDR3 is TGTGCCAGCAGTTTGGGTCTCTTCTACGAGCAGTACTTC. Amino acids: CASSLGLFYEQYF.

The chain is built from TRBV12-3 or TRBV12-4 and TRBJ2-4; D remains unclear. The CDR3 has 13 amino acids. Trimming removed 5 bases from V and 8 bases from J, with 13 bases in between. The CDR3 region has the DNA TGTGCCAGCAGTCTGGACCCACCAGACATTCAGTACTTC. Translating gives CASSLDPPDIQYF.

The chain uses TRBV18 and TRBJ1-2; D is unresolved. V was clipped by 0 bases and J by 4 bases, with 6 bases between them. From germline, CDR1 is KGHSH and CDR2 LQKENI. The CDR3 extends over 13 amino acids. The CDR3 DNA is TGTGCCAGCTCACCACCTCTATTCTATGGCTACACCTTC. The encoded protein is CASSPPLFYGYTF.

This clonotype was seen once. The chain carries TRBV12-3 or TRBV12-4 and TRBJ2-2, with TRBD2 as a possible D gene (5 bases). This CDR3 is 15 amino acids long. Trimming took 6 bases from V and 1 from J, leaving 12 bases between them. The CDR3 DNA follows: TGTGCCAGCAGCCGCCTTGAGGGGAACACCGGGGAGCTGTTTTTT. Amino acids: CASSRLEGNTGELFF.

The chain uses TRBV7-9 and TRBJ1-6, with TRBD1 identical over 7 bases. The CDR3 extends over 15 amino acids. V lost 6 bases to trimming and J lost 10 bases; unmatched junction nucleotides: 12. The germline gives CDR1 SEHNR, CDR2 FQNEAQ (reference sequence). The CDR3 here is CASSPPEGADSPLHF. CDR3 DNA sequence: TGTGCCAGCAGTCCACCGGAGGGGGCGGACTCACCCCTCCACTTT. The full variable domain, in which reference TRBV7-9 and TRBJ1-6 provide the parts outside the CDR3, is DTGVSQNPRHKITKRGQNVTFRCDPISEHNRLYWYRQTLGQGPEFLTYFQNEAQLEKSRLLSDRFSAERPKGSFSTLEIQRTEQGDSAMYLCASSPPEGADSPLHFGNGTRLTVT.

The chain uses TRBV5-1 and TRBJ2-7; D gene uncertain. The germline CDR1 and CDR2 sequences are SGHRS and YFSETQ. The CDR3 has 14 amino acids. V was pared by 0 bases and J by 2 bases, with 9 bases between. The DNA for the CDR3 is TGCGCCAGCAGCTTGGAATTGGAGACCTACGAGCAGTACTTC. Protein sequence: CASSLELETYEQYF.